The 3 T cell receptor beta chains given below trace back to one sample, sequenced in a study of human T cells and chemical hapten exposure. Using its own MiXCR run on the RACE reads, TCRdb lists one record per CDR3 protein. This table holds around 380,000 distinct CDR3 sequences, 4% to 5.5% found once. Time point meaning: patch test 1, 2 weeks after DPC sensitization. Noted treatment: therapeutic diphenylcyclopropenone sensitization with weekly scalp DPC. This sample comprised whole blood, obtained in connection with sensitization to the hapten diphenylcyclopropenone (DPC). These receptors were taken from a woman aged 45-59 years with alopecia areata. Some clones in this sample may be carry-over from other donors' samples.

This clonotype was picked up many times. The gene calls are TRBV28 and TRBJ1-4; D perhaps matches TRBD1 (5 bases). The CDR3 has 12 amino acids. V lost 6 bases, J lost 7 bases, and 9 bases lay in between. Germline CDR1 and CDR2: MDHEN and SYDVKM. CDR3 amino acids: CASRGDGEKLFF. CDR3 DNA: TGTGCCAGCAGAGGGGATGGTGAAAAACTGTTTTTT.

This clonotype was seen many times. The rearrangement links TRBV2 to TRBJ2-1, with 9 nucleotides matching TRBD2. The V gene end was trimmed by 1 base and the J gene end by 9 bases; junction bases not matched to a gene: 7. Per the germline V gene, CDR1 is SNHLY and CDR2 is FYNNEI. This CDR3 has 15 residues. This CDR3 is CASSEGAGGPGEQFF. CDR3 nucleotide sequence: TGTGCCAGCAGTGAAGGGGCGGGAGGGCCTGGTGAGCAGTTCTTC.

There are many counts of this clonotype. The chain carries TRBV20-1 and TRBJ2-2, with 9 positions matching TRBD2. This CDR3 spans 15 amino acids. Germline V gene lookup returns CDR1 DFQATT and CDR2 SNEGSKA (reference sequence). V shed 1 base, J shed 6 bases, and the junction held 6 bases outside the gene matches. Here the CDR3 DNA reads TGCAGTGCTAGAGTCTGGACTAGCGCGTCCGGGGAGCTGTTTTTT. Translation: CSARVWTSASGELFF.